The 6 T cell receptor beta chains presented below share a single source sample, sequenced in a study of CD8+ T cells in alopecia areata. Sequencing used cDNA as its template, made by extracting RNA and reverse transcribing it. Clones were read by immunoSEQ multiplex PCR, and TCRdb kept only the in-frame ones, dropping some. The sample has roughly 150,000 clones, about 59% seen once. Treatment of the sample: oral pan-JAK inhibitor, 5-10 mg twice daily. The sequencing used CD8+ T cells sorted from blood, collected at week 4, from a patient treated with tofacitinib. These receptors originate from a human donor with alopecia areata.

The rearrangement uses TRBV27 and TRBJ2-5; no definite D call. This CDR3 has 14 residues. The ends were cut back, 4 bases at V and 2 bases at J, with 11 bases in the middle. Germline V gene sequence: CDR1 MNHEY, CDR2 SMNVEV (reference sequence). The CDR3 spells CASSSLPLQETQYF. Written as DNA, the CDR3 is TGTGCCAGCAGTTCCCTACCCCTTCAAGAGACCCAGTACTTC.

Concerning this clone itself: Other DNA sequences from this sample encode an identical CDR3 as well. The DNA for the CDR3 is TGTGCCAGCAGTGAATGGGAGGGCAATCAGCCCCAGCATTTT. Amino acids: CASSEWEGNQPQHF. The J gene is TRBJ1-5, the V gene TRBV25-1; D ambiguous. This CDR3 is built from 14 residues. Deletions cut 1 base from V and 2 bases from J, with 6 bases between. Germline lookup yields CDR1 MGHDK and CDR2 SYGVNS.

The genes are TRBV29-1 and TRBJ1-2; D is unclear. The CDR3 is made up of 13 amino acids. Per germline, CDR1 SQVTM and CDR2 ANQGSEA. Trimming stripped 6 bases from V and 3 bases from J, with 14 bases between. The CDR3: CSVSGRDYYGYTF. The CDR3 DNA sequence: TGCAGCGTGTCCGGGAGGGATTACTATGGCTACACCTTC. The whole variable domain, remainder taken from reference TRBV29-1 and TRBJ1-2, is SAVISQKPSRDICQRGTSLTIQCQVDSQVTMMFWYRQQPGQSLTLIATANQGSEATYESGFVIDKFPISRPNLTFSTLTVSNMSPEDSSIYLCSVSGRDYYGYTFGSGTRLTVV.

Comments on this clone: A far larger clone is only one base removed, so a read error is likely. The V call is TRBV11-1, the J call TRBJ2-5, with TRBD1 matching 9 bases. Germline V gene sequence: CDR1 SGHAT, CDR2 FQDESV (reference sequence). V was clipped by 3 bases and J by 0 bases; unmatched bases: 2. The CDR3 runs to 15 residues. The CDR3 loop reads CASSLGTGHQETQYF. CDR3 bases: TGTGCCAGCAGCTTGGGGACAGGGCACCAAGAGACCCAGTACTTC.

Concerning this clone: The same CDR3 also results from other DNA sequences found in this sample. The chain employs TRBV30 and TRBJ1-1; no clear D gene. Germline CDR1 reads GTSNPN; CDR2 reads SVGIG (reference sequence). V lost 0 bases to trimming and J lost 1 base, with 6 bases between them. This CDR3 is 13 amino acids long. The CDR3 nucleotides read TGTGCCTGGAGTGTACTCTCGAACACTGAAGCTTTCTTT. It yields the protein CAWSVLSNTEAFF.

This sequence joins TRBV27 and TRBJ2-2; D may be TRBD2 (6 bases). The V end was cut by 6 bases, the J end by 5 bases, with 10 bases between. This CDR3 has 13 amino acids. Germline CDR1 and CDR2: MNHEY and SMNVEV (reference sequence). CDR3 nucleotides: TGTGCCAGCAGACCTCTAGCGACCGGGGAGCTGTTTTTT. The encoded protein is CASRPLATGELFF.